A selection of T cell receptor beta chains follows, all from one sample in a study of vaccination and CD4 T cells after COVID-19. No antigen has been assigned to these receptors. TCRdb redid the calling of the PCR reads with MiXCR, one entry per CDR3 protein. The table lists about 9,100 distinct CDR3 sequences, 67% of them singletons. Source material: CD4+ T cells from blood, cultured in vitro. These receptors were taken from a human donor who had recovered from COVID-19. CDR3s include the opening cysteine and the closing phenylalanine or tryptophan. The D gene is left open where the match is weak. Size tells how often a clone was seen (once, few, many) or the class of an expanded clone, and some rows leave it out.

TRBJ1-1 | NA | TRBV11-2 | NA | TGTGCCAGCAGCTTATATGGGGCCGAAGCTTTCTTT | CASSLYGAEAFF
TRBJ1-6 | few | TRBV27 | TRBD1 | TGTGCCAGCAGCCCCATATTCCGGGACAGGGCTTCACCCCTCCACTTT | CASSPIFRDRASPLHF
TRBJ2-7 | NA | TRBV19 | NA | TGTGCCAGTAGCCCCACGACCTGGGCAAACGAGCAGTACTTC | CASSPTTWANEQYF
TRBJ1-2 | NA | TRBV25-1 | NA | TGTGCCAGCAGTGTCCCCCTGGGGGGGGACCTCCTCGACTATGGCTACACCTTC | CASSVPLGGDLLDYGYTF
TRBJ1-2 | NA | TRBV7-9 | NA | TGTGCCAGCAGCCTGGGAGAGCGCTATGGCTACACCTTC | CASSLGERYGYTF
TRBJ2-7 | NA | TRBV2 | TRBD1 | TGTGCCAGCAGTGATTGGGACAGGGGTTCCTACGAGCAGTACTTC | CASSDWDRGSYEQYF
TRBJ1-2 | few | TRBV6-1 | NA | TGTGCCAGCAGTCTGGACCCGAACTATGGCTACACCTTC | CASSLDPNYGYTF
TRBJ1-4 | medium-sized | TRBV20-1 | NA | TGCAGTGCTAGTGCTAACACAGTCAATGAAAAACTGTTTTTT | CSASANTVNEKLFF
TRBJ1-1 | NA | TRBV11-3 | NA | TGTGCCAGCAGCTTAAGTCTGGGCACTGAAGCTTTCTTT | CASSLSLGTEAFF
TRBJ1-6 | NA | TRBV19 | NA | TGTGCCAGTAGTATAGGCGGAGGACCATCCCTCCACTTT | CASSIGGGPSLHF
TRBJ2-3 | once | TRBV11-2 | TRBD2 | TGTGCCAGCAGCTTAGAGGTACGAGCTAGCGGGAGGCTAGATACGCAGTATTTT | CASSLEVRASGRLDTQYF
TRBJ2-5 | NA | TRBV15 | TRBD1 | TGTGCCACCAGCAGAGAGGACAGGGTGAGGGAGACCCAGTACTTC | CATSREDRVRETQYF
TRBJ2-7 | few | TRBV20-1 | TRBD2 | TGCAGTGCTAGTCCCTACTTGGCGGGAGGTCACGAGCAGTACTTC | CSASPYLAGGHEQYF
TRBJ2-6 | NA | TRBV20-1 | NA | TGCAGTGCTAGATCGGTAGACAGGCGGTCCTCTGGGGCCAACGTCCTGACTTTC | CSARSVDRRSSGANVLTF
TRBJ1-5 | NA | TRBV19 | TRBD1 | TGTGCCAGTAGTATAGTGACAGGGGGCAATCAGCCCCAGCATTTT | CASSIVTGGNQPQHF
TRBJ1-2 | few | TRBV7-9 | NA | TGTGCCAGCAGCTTAGAGATGTTTGGGGGGCTAAGCGGCTACACCTTC | CASSLEMFGGLSGYTF
TRBJ1-3 | NA | TRBV20-1 | NA | TGCAGTGCTAAGAACTATGGAAACACCATATATTTT | CSAKNYGNTIYF
TRBJ2-3 | NA | TRBV7-2 | NA | TGTGCCAGCACCTCCCAGGGAGGCGGGCAGTATTTT | CASTSQGGGQYF
TRBJ1-2 | NA | TRBV25-1 | TRBD1 | TGTGCCAGCAGTGAACCCGCAGGGGGGAATGGCTACACCTTC | CASSEPAGGNGYTF
TRBJ1-2 | NA | TRBV19 | NA | TGTGCCAGTAGCAGCACGGGTCCAGGGGTCGTCTATGGCTACACCTTC | CASSSTGPGVVYGYTF
TRBJ2-6 | NA | TRBV7-7 | TRBD2 | TGTGCCAGCAGCCCGCGACTAGCGGGGAGTGGGGCCAACGTCCTGACTTTC | CASSPRLAGSGANVLTF
TRBJ1-3 | NA | TRBV6-2/TRBV6-3 | NA | TGTGCCAGCAGTTACGCGACAGACTCTGGAAACACCATATATTTT | CASSYATDSGNTIYF
TRBJ1-5 | NA | TRBV20-1 | NA | TGCAGTGCTAGAGGGGATTCCAGGGATCAGAGTCAGCCCCAGCATTTT | CSARGDSRDQSQPQHF
TRBJ2-3 | NA | TRBV27 | TRBD2 | TGTGCCAGCAGTTTAAAGGGACTAGCGGGACACCTTAGCACAGATACGCAGTATTTT | CASSLKGLAGHLSTDTQYF
TRBJ1-1 | few | TRBV20-1 | NA | TGCAGTGCTAGAGGGGTAAGGCAGAGAAACACTGAAGCTTTCTTT | CSARGVRQRNTEAFF
TRBJ1-3 | once | TRBV19 | NA | TGTGCCAGTAGACCCGGGGCGACTGGAAACACCATATATTTT | CASRPGATGNTIYF
TRBJ1-2 | NA | TRBV28 | NA | TGTGCCATCCTACTTAGGGACCGCTCAGGTGGCTACACCTTC | CAILLRDRSGGYTF
TRBJ2-5 | NA | TRBV7-2 | NA | TGTGCCAGCAGCTTTCAAACAGGGAACCAAGAGACCCAGTACTTC | CASSFQTGNQETQYF
TRBJ1-5 | once | TRBV28 | TRBD1 | TGTGCCAGCAGTTCCCTGACAGGGGGCGGGAATCAGCCCCAGCATTTT | CASSSLTGGGNQPQHF
TRBJ1-1 | few | TRBV2 | NA | TGTGCCAGCAGTGAGGGCCTCATGAACACTGAAGCTTTCTTT | CASSEGLMNTEAFF
TRBJ2-3 | NA | TRBV24-1 | TRBD2 | TGTGCCACCAGTGATTCACTAGCGGCTAGCACAGATACGCAGTATTTT | CATSDSLAASTDTQYF
TRBJ2-7 | NA | TRBV6-1 | TRBD1 | TGTGCCAGCAGGTCCGGGACAGGGGCAACCTACGAGCAGTACTTC | CASRSGTGATYEQYF
TRBJ2-7 | NA | TRBV20-1 | NA | TGCAGTGCCCCAGAGGTCCAGAAGAGCTCCTACGAGCAGTACTTC | CSAPEVQKSSYEQYF
TRBJ1-1 | NA | TRBV19 | NA | TGTGCCAGTAGTGTGCGGGGGACAAGGAACACTGAAGCTTTCTTT | CASSVRGTRNTEAFF
TRBJ1-2 | NA | TRBV4-3 | NA | TGCGCCAGCAGCCAAGTGCAGGGCACCTATGGCTACACCTTC | CASSQVQGTYGYTF
TRBJ1-2 | NA | TRBV7-2 | TRBD1 | TGTGCCGGCAGCTCTGTGACAGGGAACTATGGCTACACCTTC | CAGSSVTGNYGYTF
TRBJ1-1 | NA | TRBV19 | TRBD1 | TGTGCCAGCATAAGGACAGGGGGCATGAACACTGAAGCTTTCTTT | CASIRTGGMNTEAFF
TRBJ1-2 | NA | TRBV25-1 | NA | TGTGCCAGCACAGCAGGGGACTATGGCTACACCTTC | CASTAGDYGYTF
TRBJ2-3 | NA | TRBV11-2 | TRBD2 | TGTGCCAGCAGAAGACTAGCGGGGGGGAGCACAGATACGCAGTATTTT | CASRRLAGGSTDTQYF
TRBJ1-1 | NA | TRBV19 | NA | TGTGCCAGTAGTATAGGGGGCGTGAGCACTGAAGCTTTCTTT | CASSIGGVSTEAFF
TRBJ1-1 | few | TRBV19 | NA | TGTGCCAGTAGTATGTGGGAGAGGACTGAAGCTTTCTTT | CASSMWERTEAFF
TRBJ2-5 | NA | TRBV6-1 | NA | TGTGCCAGCAGCCCTGGGACTCAAGAGACCCAGTACTTC | CASSPGTQETQYF
TRBJ1-3 | NA | TRBV28 | TRBD1 | TGTGCCAGCAGTTTGGGGGGACAGGTTACCTCTGGAAACACCATATATTTT | CASSLGGQVTSGNTIYF
TRBJ1-5 | few | TRBV2 | TRBD1 | TGTGCCAGCAGTGAAGCTTGGGGGCAGGGGGCCCAGCATTTT | CASSEAWGQGAQHF
TRBJ1-5 | NA | TRBV6-2/TRBV6-3 | TRBD1 | TGTGCCAGCAGTTTTCGGACAGGGGGCAATCAGCCCCAGCATTTT | CASSFRTGGNQPQHF
TRBJ2-5 | NA | TRBV27 | TRBD2 | TGTGCCAGCAAATGGGGTTCGGGGGGAGAGACCCAGTACTTC | CASKWGSGGETQYF
TRBJ2-5 | few | TRBV20-1 | TRBD1 | TGCAGTGCTATACCGGGACAGGGGGGAGAGACCCAGTACTTC | CSAIPGQGGETQYF
TRBJ1-3 | NA | TRBV7-2 | TRBD1 | TGTGCCAGCAGCCTGGGGACAGCTGGAAACACCATATATTTT | CASSLGTAGNTIYF
TRBJ2-1 | once | TRBV21-1 | NA | TGTGCCAGCAGCAAAGCGAGGGGGGATCACCTCTCCTACAATGAGCAGTTCTTC | CASSKARGDHLSYNEQFF
TRBJ2-5 | few | TRBV6-1 | NA | TGTGCCAGCAGTCCAGTGACGGCACAAGAGACCCAGTACTTC | CASSPVTAQETQYF